Presented here are 11 T cell receptor beta chains from one specimen sequenced in a study of T cells after yellow fever vaccination. Each CDR3 protein gets one entry after TCRdb re-called the 5' RACE reads with MiXCR. The sample lists about 360,000 distinct CDR3 sequences; roughly 6.1% were seen once. The sequences come from PBMCs, collected 5 days after the yellow fever booster vaccination. The receptors originated from a man younger than 40 who received the YFV17D yellow fever vaccine.

This clonotype has at least ten counts. The chain combines TRBV29-1 with TRBJ2-1; 10 bases align to TRBD2. J was trimmed by 9 bases and V by 3 bases; bases with no gene match: 8. This CDR3 is 14 amino acids long. Germline V CDR1 and CDR2: SQVTM, ANQGSEA. This chain's CDR3 is CSVEGWTSGAEQFF. DNA for the CDR3: TGCAGCGTTGAGGGATGGACTAGCGGAGCTGAGCAGTTCTTC.

This clonotype has a handful of counts. The genes are TRBV4-3 and TRBJ2-2, with D possibly matching TRBD1 (5 bases). CDR3 size: 16 residues. The V and J ends lost 4 bases and 2 bases respectively, with 14 bases between them. The germline CDR1 and CDR2 sequences are LGHNA and YSLEER. CDR3 nucleotide sequence: TGCGCCAGCAGCCCGAGCCGACAGATTAACACCGGGGAGCTGTTTTTT. Translating gives CASSPSRQINTGELFF.

The chain links TRBV7-2 to TRBJ2-3; tentatively, D is TRBD1 (5 bases). CDR3 length: 13 amino acids. Trimming took 5 bases from V and 6 from J, leaving 12 bases between them. Looked up from germline, CDR1 is SGHTA and CDR2 is FQGNSA. CDR3 region: CASSLGVRDTQYF. The CDR3 bases are TGTGCCAGCAGCCTAGGGGTCCGGGATACGCAGTATTTT. Together with reference TRBV7-2 and TRBJ2-3, the CDR3 gives the full variable domain: GAGVSQSPSNKVTEKGKDVELRCDPISGHTALYWYRQSLGQGLEFLIYFQGNSAPDKSGLPSDRFSAERTGGSVSTLTIQRTQQEDSAVYLCASSLGVRDTQYFGPGTRLTVL.

There are many counts of this clonotype. The V call is TRBV10-3, the J call TRBJ2-7; D possibly corresponds to TRBD1 (6 bases). Germline V lookup: CDR1 ENHRY, CDR2 SYGVKD. The CDR3 spans 14 residues. V was clipped by 4 bases and J by 2 bases, with 12 bases between them. The CDR3 protein is CAISGGQSTYEQYF. The CDR3 DNA reads TGTGCCATCAGTGGAGGACAGTCCACCTACGAGCAGTACTTC.

This clonotype was seen a few times. The genes are TRBV14 and TRBJ2-1; 12 bases fit TRBD2. Germline CDR1 is SGHDN and CDR2 is FVKESK. The trim removed 4 bases at V and 5 bases at J, leaving 3 bases unmatched. This CDR3 comprises 15 residues. The CDR3 DNA reads as TGTGCCAGCAGCCGACTAGCGGGGGTCGACAATGAGCAGTTCTTC. This translates into CASSRLAGVDNEQFF.

The V gene is TRBV20-1, the J gene TRBJ1-4; D ambiguous. CDR3 length: 14 residues. CDR1 is DFQATT, CDR2 SNEGSKA, per germline (reference sequence). With 3 bases removed from V and 0 bases from J, the gap between germline ends came to 8 bases. CDR3 protein: CSARPITTNEKLFF. DNA for the CDR3: TGCAGTGCTAGGCCCATCACAACTAATGAAAAACTGTTTTTT.

This clonotype was seen once. The V gene is TRBV7-6, the J gene TRBJ2-1, with TRBD2 as a possible D gene (6 bases). This CDR3 spans 15 amino acids. V was clipped by 2 bases and J by 0 bases, with 8 bases between them. CDR1 is SGHVS and CDR2 is FNYEAQ in the germline V gene. The CDR3 loop reads CASSLRRDSYNEQFF. The DNA of the CDR3 is TGTGCCAGCAGCTTAAGGCGGGACTCCTACAATGAGCAGTTCTTC. Full variable domain (missing parts from reference TRBV7-6 and TRBJ2-1): GAGVSQSPRYKVTKRGQDVALRCDPISGHVSLYWYRQALGQGPEFLTYFNYEAQQDKSGLPNDRFSAERPEGSISTLTIQRTEQRDSAMYRCASSLRRDSYNEQFFGPGTRLTVL.

The chain employs TRBV20-1 and TRBJ2-3, with D tentatively TRBD1 or TRBD2 (5 bases each). There are 14 residues in the CDR3. Germline loops: CDR1 DFQATT, CDR2 SNEGSKA (reference sequence). V shed 6 bases and J shed 6 bases, with 19 bases lying between them. The CDR3 is CSADRDQAGDTQYF. The CDR3 coding sequence is TGCAGTGCCGACCGGGACCAGGCTGGCGATACGCAGTATTTT.

This clonotype was observed many times. The chain has TRBV7-2 and TRBJ2-7; TRBD2 agrees at 8 bases. Germline CDR1 reads SGHTA; CDR2 reads FQGNSA. The CDR3 has 14 residues. Germline trimming cut 10 bases from V and 0 bases from J; bases unmatched to any gene: 8. CDR3 region: CATRKSGSSYEQYF. The CDR3 DNA reads TGTGCCACCCGAAAAAGCGGGAGCTCCTACGAGCAGTACTTC.

This clonotype was seen only a few times. V and J are TRBV4-2 and TRBJ2-1, with 8 nucleotides matching TRBD2. The CDR3 loop spans 16 amino acids. Germline V gene data show CDR1 as LGHNA and CDR2 as YNFKEQ. The CDR3, as DNA: TGTGCTACTCGCGGGACGGGGACTAGAGCCTACAATGAGCAGTTCTTC. Translated, it gives CATRGTGTRAYNEQFF.

This clonotype was seen a handful of times. J is TRBJ1-1 and V is TRBV18; 7 nucleotides align to TRBD1. Germline V CDR1 and CDR2: KGHSH, LQKENI. The V gene end was trimmed by 1 base and the J gene end by 11 bases; junction bases not matched to a gene: 13. The CDR3 spans 15 residues. The DNA for the CDR3 is TGTGCCAGCTCACCACGGGACAGTACCTGGTCCGAGGCTTTCTTT. It codes for CASSPRDSTWSEAFF.